These T cell receptor beta chains were read from a single sample in a study of T-cell memory formation after mild COVID-19. TCRdb re-called the 5' RACE reads through MiXCR, storing one row per CDR3 protein. Here the sample spans some 330,000 distinct CDR3 sequences, under 25% being singletons. The sample taken for sequencing was PBMCs or a T cell subset sorted from them (not recorded which). The receptor set was obtained from an adult woman who had mild COVID-19 (a few samples of this study predate the infection). Cell type and time point are not known. Both conserved end residues are part of each CDR3. A D gene is named only where the DNA matches it firmly. Clone size is shown for a subset of rows, as once, few, many or a class of expanded clone.

clone_size: -
v_call: TRBV4-3
j_call: TRBJ2-5
d_call: TRBD2
cdr3_aa: CASSQRGTSGRQTQYF
cdr3_nt: TGCGCCAGCAGCCAGCGAGGGACTAGCGGGAGGCAGACCCAGTACTTC

clone_size: few
v_call: TRBV29-1
j_call: TRBJ1-2
d_call: -
cdr3_aa: CSVGDPGAPNYGYTF
cdr3_nt: TGCAGCGTTGGGGACCCAGGAGCGCCTAACTATGGCTACACCTTC

clone_size: many
v_call: TRBV5-5
j_call: TRBJ1-6
d_call: -
cdr3_aa: CASSLEPTNLPSPLHF
cdr3_nt: TGTGCCAGCAGCTTGGAACCGACAAATCTCCCTTCACCCCTCCACTTT

clone_size: few
v_call: TRBV11-1
j_call: TRBJ2-5
d_call: -
cdr3_aa: CASSFPGEETQYF
cdr3_nt: TGTGCCAGCAGCTTTCCGGGGGAAGAGACCCAGTACTTC

clone_size: -
v_call: TRBV7-9
j_call: TRBJ2-7
d_call: TRBD1
cdr3_aa: CASSSPRTGDYEQYF
cdr3_nt: TGTGCCAGCAGCTCTCCGAGGACAGGGGACTACGAGCAGTACTTC

clone_size: many
v_call: TRBV7-8
j_call: TRBJ2-7
d_call: -
cdr3_aa: CASSFRFRPFTYEQYF
cdr3_nt: TGTGCCAGCAGCTTTCGTTTCAGGCCTTTTACCTACGAGCAGTACTTC

clone_size: few
v_call: TRBV7-8
j_call: TRBJ1-2
d_call: -
cdr3_aa: CASSLAGNGGYTF
cdr3_nt: TGTGCCAGCAGCTTGGCAGGGAATGGTGGCTACACCTTC

clone_size: many
v_call: TRBV6-5
j_call: TRBJ2-7
d_call: TRBD2
cdr3_aa: CASSYSGAPYEQYF
cdr3_nt: TGTGCCAGCAGTTACAGCGGGGCCCCCTACGAGCAGTACTTC

clone_size: few
v_call: TRBV20-1
j_call: TRBJ1-5
d_call: -
cdr3_aa: CSARDLGSLSNQPQHF
cdr3_nt: TGCAGTGCTAGAGATTTAGGTTCGCTTAGCAATCAGCCCCAGCATTTT

clone_size: many
v_call: TRBV24-1
j_call: TRBJ2-5
d_call: -
cdr3_aa: CATSDPRAYQETQYF
cdr3_nt: TGTGCCACCAGTGACCCCAGAGCGTACCAAGAGACCCAGTACTTC

clone_size: few
v_call: TRBV9
j_call: TRBJ2-7
d_call: -
cdr3_aa: CASSVGQGDFEQYF
cdr3_nt: TGTGCCAGCAGCGTAGGGCAGGGAGACTTCGAGCAGTACTTC

clone_size: -
v_call: TRBV7-8
j_call: TRBJ2-2
d_call: TRBD1
cdr3_aa: CASSPRDRGTGELFF
cdr3_nt: TGTGCCAGCAGCCCTCGGGACAGAGGAACCGGGGAGCTGTTTTTT

clone_size: -
v_call: TRBV19
j_call: TRBJ1-1
d_call: -
cdr3_aa: CASSWNRNTEAFF
cdr3_nt: TGTGCCAGTAGTTGGAACCGGAACACTGAAGCTTTCTTT

clone_size: -
v_call: TRBV7-6
j_call: TRBJ1-2
d_call: -
cdr3_aa: CASSRTGDRSLLYGYTF
cdr3_nt: TGTGCCAGCAGCCGTACTGGGGACCGCTCCTTGCTCTATGGCTACACCTTC

clone_size: -
v_call: TRBV29-1
j_call: TRBJ1-2
d_call: TRBD1
cdr3_aa: CSVLTGTNYGYTF
cdr3_nt: TGCAGCGTACTGACAGGGACCAACTATGGCTACACCTTC

clone_size: -
v_call: TRBV5-4
j_call: TRBJ1-1
d_call: TRBD1
cdr3_aa: CASSLLQGSGTEAFF
cdr3_nt: TGTGCCAGCAGCTTATTACAGGGGAGCGGCACTGAAGCTTTCTTT

clone_size: -
v_call: TRBV12-3/TRBV12-4
j_call: TRBJ1-2
d_call: TRBD1
cdr3_aa: CATVRTGWFGYTF
cdr3_nt: TGTGCCACCGTGCGGACAGGGTGGTTTGGCTACACCTTC

clone_size: -
v_call: TRBV7-8
j_call: TRBJ2-1
d_call: -
cdr3_aa: CASSFYSGTPAYNEQFF
cdr3_nt: TGTGCCAGCAGCTTTTATTCCGGGACTCCAGCCTACAATGAGCAGTTCTTC

clone_size: -
v_call: TRBV19
j_call: TRBJ2-3
d_call: -
cdr3_aa: CASSTSMTDTQYF
cdr3_nt: TGTGCCAGTAGTACGTCTATGACAGATACGCAGTATTTT

clone_size: few
v_call: TRBV7-3
j_call: TRBJ2-4
d_call: -
cdr3_aa: CASSSPGRIQYF
cdr3_nt: TGTGCCAGCAGCTCCCCAGGGCGCATTCAGTACTTC

clone_size: few
v_call: TRBV5-1
j_call: TRBJ2-5
d_call: -
cdr3_aa: CASRLDGDGGYQETQYF
cdr3_nt: TGCGCCAGCAGGCTGGACGGGGACGGAGGGTACCAAGAGACCCAGTACTTC

clone_size: few
v_call: TRBV7-3
j_call: TRBJ1-1
d_call: TRBD1
cdr3_aa: CASSPLGGQGTEAFF
cdr3_nt: TGTGCCAGCAGCCCCCTCGGGGGACAGGGCACTGAAGCTTTCTTT

clone_size: -
v_call: TRBV24-1
j_call: TRBJ1-1
d_call: TRBD1
cdr3_aa: CATRGTANTEAFF
cdr3_nt: TGTGCCACCCGCGGGACAGCAAACACTGAAGCTTTCTTT

clone_size: many
v_call: TRBV14
j_call: TRBJ1-1
d_call: -
cdr3_aa: CASSSRPGTEAFF
cdr3_nt: TGTGCCAGCAGCTCCCGACCGGGGACTGAAGCTTTCTTT

clone_size: few
v_call: TRBV6-5
j_call: TRBJ1-1
d_call: -
cdr3_aa: CASSLRVTDTEAFF
cdr3_nt: TGTGCCAGCAGCCTACGCGTCACGGACACTGAAGCTTTCTTT

clone_size: few
v_call: TRBV27
j_call: TRBJ2-1
d_call: TRBD2
cdr3_aa: CASSLNGRPYNEQFF
cdr3_nt: TGTGCCAGCAGTTTAAACGGGAGGCCCTACAATGAGCAGTTCTTC

clone_size: few
v_call: TRBV12-3/TRBV12-4
j_call: TRBJ1-2
d_call: TRBD1
cdr3_aa: CASRGEEGALGYTF
cdr3_nt: TGTGCCAGCAGGGGCGAGGAGGGGGCTCTTGGCTACACCTTC

clone_size: -
v_call: TRBV6-2/TRBV6-3
j_call: TRBJ2-7
d_call: -
cdr3_aa: CASSYRELTYEQYF
cdr3_nt: TGTGCCAGCAGTTACAGGGAACTCACCTACGAGCAGTACTTC

clone_size: few
v_call: TRBV20-1
j_call: TRBJ2-3
d_call: -
cdr3_aa: CSARPATDTQYF
cdr3_nt: TGCAGTGCTAGACCCGCCACAGATACGCAGTATTTT